These T cell receptor beta chains were read from a single sample in a study of cytomegalovirus exposure and HLA in healthy donors. The data were produced by immunoSEQ multiplex PCR, yet TCRdb's version contains in-frame clones alone and is incomplete. Of 100,000 to 120,000 clones in the sample, over 60% were seen once. The sequencing input was PBMCs. The receptors stem from a woman aged 55 to 70 in good health and CMV-seropositive. The CDR3 runs from the conserved cysteine through the conserved F or W. Clone size is given for some rows only: seen once, a few or many times, or a class if the clone is expanded.

clone_size j_call v_call cdr3_aa
NA TRBJ2-1 TRBV11-2 CASSLVTSGRINEQFF
NA TRBJ2-3 TRBV28 CASSLAGRGVSTDTQYF
NA TRBJ1-2 TRBV19 CASSGRGTRNYGYTF
NA TRBJ1-1 TRBV6-1 CASNHQFENTEAFF
NA TRBJ1-5 TRBV5-4 CASSLGPYSNQPQHF
NA TRBJ1-2 TRBV12-5 CASGLGSGLNYGYTF
NA TRBJ2-7 TRBV28 CASRLTSGPYEQYF
NA TRBJ2-7 TRBV19 CASSSRGGPRPFEQYF
NA TRBJ2-7 TRBV27 CASSGGLATASYEQYF
NA TRBJ1-2 TRBV6-1 CASSEGSGARGYTF
NA TRBJ1-3 TRBV30 CAWSVKGGNTIYF
NA TRBJ2-1 TRBV6-1 CASRKQGGNEQFF
NA TRBJ2-1 TRBV18 CASSPRLLGPTHNEQFF
NA TRBJ1-2 TRBV19 CASSIPRAHGYTF
once TRBJ2-7 TRBV11-2 CASSSKDSPQPYEQYF
NA TRBJ1-2 TRBV6-6 CASSTRGSGGYTF
NA TRBJ2-7 TRBV15 CATSPRTGNYEQYF
NA TRBJ1-1 TRBV5-6 CASSLQGIYNTEAFF
few TRBJ2-3 TRBV6-5 CASTRGGSGTDTQYF
few TRBJ2-1 TRBV2 CASTRESYNEQFF
NA NA TRBV18 CASSQGQTSEQYF
NA TRBJ1-2 TRBV7-2 CASSLLGGSHYGYTF
NA TRBJ1-2 TRBV2 CASSERQGSYGYTF
NA TRBJ2-1 TRBV2 CASSEEREREQFF
NA TRBJ1-2 TRBV27 CASSNRDRAGGYTF
few TRBJ2-2 TRBV2 CASSKLAGSITGELFF
NA TRBJ1-1 TRBV9 CASSVGVNVGGGTEAFF
once TRBJ1-1 TRBV4-2 CASSQVLPGQGRPYNTEAFF
NA TRBJ1-2 TRBV7-9 CASSLETASNGYTF
NA TRBJ2-7 TRBV5-1 CASSPGQKAYEQYF
once TRBJ1-5 TRBV12-5 CASGLGVTGQNNQPQHF
NA TRBJ2-2 TRBV19 CASSITAIAGINTGELFF
NA TRBJ1-4 TRBV9 CASSPGTGGPEKLFF
NA TRBJ2-2 TRBV7-9 CASSTTRTSTGELFF
NA TRBJ2-5 TRBV6-1 CASSEGQAQETQYF
NA TRBJ2-3 TRBV29-1 CSVEGSGLAGTDTQYF
NA TRBJ2-5 TRBV11-2 CASSSSGGQETQYF
NA TRBJ2-7 TRBV6-5 CASSYGQGGYEQYF
once TRBJ2-7 TRBV5-7 CASSLDSLTYEQYF
few TRBJ1-4 TRBV29-1 CSVRQGSEKLFF